This T cell receptor beta chain was documented in a study of OX40 agonist ivuxolimab in advanced cancers. Study in general: One hepatocellular carcinoma and a couple of cutaneous melanoma patients partially responded.

TCRdb's table, derived via immunoSEQ multiplex PCR, lists solely in-frame clones and lacks some. The repertoire holds about 38,000 clones, with about 92% as singletons. The sequencing used CD4+ or CD8+ T cells sorted from blood, collected in a trial of the OX40 agonist ivuxolimab. The receptor was isolated from an adult with an advanced solid tumor such as melanoma, head and neck, liver or kidney cancer.

The CDR3: CAWGGLAGGNEQFF. The CDR3 DNA is TGTGCCTGGGGGGGACTAGCGGGAGGGAATGAGCAGTTCTTC. The genes are TRBV30 and TRBJ2-1; 16 bases align to TRBD2. V dropped 5 bases and J dropped 7; count of bases not matched to a gene: 2. The CDR3 length is 14 residues. Germline V gene data show CDR1 as GTSNPN and CDR2 as SVGIG (reference sequence).